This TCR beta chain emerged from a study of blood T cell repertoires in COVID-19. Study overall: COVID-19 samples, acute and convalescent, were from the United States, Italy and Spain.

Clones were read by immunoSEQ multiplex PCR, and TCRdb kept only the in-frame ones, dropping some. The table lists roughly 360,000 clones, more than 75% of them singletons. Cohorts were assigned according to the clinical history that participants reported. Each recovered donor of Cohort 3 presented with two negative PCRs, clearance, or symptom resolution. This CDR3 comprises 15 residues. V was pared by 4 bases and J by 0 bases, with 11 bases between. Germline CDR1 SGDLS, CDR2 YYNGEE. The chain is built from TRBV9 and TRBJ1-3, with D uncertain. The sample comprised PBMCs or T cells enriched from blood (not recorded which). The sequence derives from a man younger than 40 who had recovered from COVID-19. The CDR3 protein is CASSTEHSSGNTIYF. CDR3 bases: TGTGCCAGCAGCACCGAACACAGCTCTGGAAACACCATATATTTT. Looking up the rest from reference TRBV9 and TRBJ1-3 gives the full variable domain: DSGVTQTPKHLITATGQRVTLRCSPRSGDLSVYWYQQSLDQGLQFLIQYYNGEERAKGNILERFSAQQFPDLHSELNLSSLELGDSALYFCASSTEHSSGNTIYFGEGSWLTVV.